The sequence of this T cell receptor beta chain was determined in a study of blood T cells in healthy people across ages. At the level of the study: The capture of about one barcoded beta molecule per two T cells was achieved by template switching.

Whole-study findings and limits: Naive T cell percentage and TCR beta diversity correlated strongly. Roughly linear age-related decline in beta diversity appeared, significant by age about 37.

This CDR3 is 16 amino acids long. Germline loops: CDR1 LNHNV, CDR2 YYDKDF (reference sequence). The V segment lost 1 base and the J segment 7 bases; nucleotides outside the gene matches: 8. This clonotype was found a few times. Its antigen is not known. Drawn from each donor were roughly 9.4 milliliters of peripheral blood. Then a second PCR, running about 6 to 12 cycles, was carried out with a sample-barcoded 5' primer and a J-beta primer mix. TCRdb passed the 5' RACE reads through MiXCR, listing each CDR3 protein once. The sample comprises some 900,000 distinct CDR3 sequences, 29% of which are singletons, and roughly 17% rests with the top ten.

Sequencing was carried out using blood. The chain uses TRBV15 and TRBJ2-1; TRBD1 aligns across 9 bases. The sequence was collected from a woman older than 75 in good health. The CDR3 here is CATSRATGTGFNEQFF. The CDR3 DNA is TGTGCCACCAGCAGAGCCACCGGGACAGGGTTTAATGAGCAGTTCTTC.